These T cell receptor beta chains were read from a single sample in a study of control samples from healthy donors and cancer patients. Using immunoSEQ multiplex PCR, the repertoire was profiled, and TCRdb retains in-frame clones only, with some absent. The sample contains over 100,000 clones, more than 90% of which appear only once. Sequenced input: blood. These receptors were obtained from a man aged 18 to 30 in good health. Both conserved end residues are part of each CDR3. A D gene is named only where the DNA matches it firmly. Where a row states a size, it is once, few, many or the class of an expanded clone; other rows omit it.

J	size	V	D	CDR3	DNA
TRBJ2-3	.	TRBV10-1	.	CASSESDTDTQYF	TGCGCCAGCAGTGAGTCGGACACAGATACGCAGTATTTT
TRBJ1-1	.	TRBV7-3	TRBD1	CASSLRGGQYVNEAFF	TGTGCCAGCAGCCTTAGGGGGGGACAGTACGTAAATGAAGCTTTCTTT
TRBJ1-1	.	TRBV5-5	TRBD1	CASSHGQGFNMNTEAFF	TGTGCCAGCAGCCACGGACAGGGGTTCAATATGAACACTGAAGCTTTCTTT
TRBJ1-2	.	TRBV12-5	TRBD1	CASGLVGGQGNPGDYGYTF	TGTGCTAGTGGTTTGGTAGGGGGACAGGGAAACCCTGGGGACTATGGCTACACCTTC
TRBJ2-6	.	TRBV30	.	CAWTLQAGRGNVLTF	TGTGCCTGGACCCTTCAAGCGGGCAGGGGCAACGTCCTGACTTTC
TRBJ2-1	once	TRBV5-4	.	CASSYSGLSYNEQFF	TGTGCCAGCAGCTACTCAGGGCTCTCCTACAATGAGCAGTTCTTC
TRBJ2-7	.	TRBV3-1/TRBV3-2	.	CASSHRDIYEQYF	TGTGCCAGCAGCCACCGCGACATTTACGAGCAGTACTTC
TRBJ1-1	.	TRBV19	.	CASSIGNTEAFF	TGTGCCAGTAGTATAGGGAACACTGAAGCTTTCTTT
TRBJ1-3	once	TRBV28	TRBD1	CASATGAIGNTIYF	TGTGCCAGTGCGACAGGGGCGATAGGAAACACCATATATTTT
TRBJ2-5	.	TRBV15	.	CATSRDLGGPQETQYF	TGTGCCACCAGCAGAGATTTGGGGGGACCTCAAGAGACCCAGTACTTC
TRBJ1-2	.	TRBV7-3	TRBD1	CASSLGDRQGADGYTF	TGTGCCAGCAGCTTAGGGGATAGACAGGGGGCTGATGGCTACACCTTC
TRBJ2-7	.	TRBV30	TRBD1	CAWSPGGWHEQYF	TGTGCCTGGAGTCCAGGGGGCTGGCACGAGCAGTACTTC
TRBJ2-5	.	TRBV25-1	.	CASSESGGLWETQYF	TGTGCCAGCAGTGAAAGCGGAGGGCTGTGGGAGACCCAGTACTTC
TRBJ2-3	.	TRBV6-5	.	CASSYAGAITDTRYF	TGTGCCAGCAGTTACGCGGGGGCCATCACAGATACGCGGTATTTT
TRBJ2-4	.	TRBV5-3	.	CARSLRQGSSLAKNIQYF	TGTGCCAGAAGCTTGCGGCAGGGCTCCTCTTTAGCCAAAAACATTCAGTACTTC
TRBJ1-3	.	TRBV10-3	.	CAISPGHSGNTIYF	TGTGCCATCAGCCCGGGACACTCTGGAAACACCATATATTTT
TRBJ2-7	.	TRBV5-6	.	CASRPRHVYEQYF	TGTGCCAGCAGGCCGAGACACGTTTACGAGCAGTACTTC
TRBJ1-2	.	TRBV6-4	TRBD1	CASSRDSNYGYTF	TGTGCCAGCAGTCGGGACAGCAACTATGGCTACACCTTC
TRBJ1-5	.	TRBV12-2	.	CASRFQRDRGRRQPQHF	TGTGCAAGTCGCTTTCAACGTGACAGGGGGAGACGTCAGCCCCAGCATTTT
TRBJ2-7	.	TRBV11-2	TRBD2	CASSEAGTSYEQYF	TGTGCCAGCAGCGAAGCGGGGACTAGCTACGAGCAGTACTTC
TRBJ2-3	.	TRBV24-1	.	CATSDGAAVDDTQYF	TGTGCCACCAGTGATGGGGCGGCGGTAGACGATACGCAGTATTTT
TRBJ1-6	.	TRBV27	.	CASSLKGSVSPLHF	TGTGCCAGCAGTTTGAAGGGGTCTGTATCACCCCTCCACTTT
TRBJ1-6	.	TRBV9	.	CASSPRLVQGYNSPLHF	TGTGCCAGCAGCCCCCGTCTAGTGCAGGGTTATAATTCACCCCTCCACTTT
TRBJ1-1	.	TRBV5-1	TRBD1	CASSLGAGGPYTEAFF	TGCGCCAGCAGCTTGGGGGCAGGGGGGCCCTACACTGAAGCTTTCTTT
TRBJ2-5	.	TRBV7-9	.	CASSSWTNQETQYF	TGTGCCAGCAGCTCGTGGACGAACCAAGAGACCCAGTACTTC
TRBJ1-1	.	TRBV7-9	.	CASSSPSGGATEAFF	TGTGCCAGCAGCTCCCCCAGCGGGGGCGCGACTGAAGCTTTCTTT
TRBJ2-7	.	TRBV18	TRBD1	CASSPTGTGEAYEQYF	TGTGCCAGCTCACCAACAGGGACAGGCGAAGCCTACGAGCAGTACTTC
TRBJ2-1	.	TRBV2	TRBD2	CASFQTSGGYNEQFF	TGTGCCAGCTTCCAGACTAGCGGGGGCTACAATGAGCAGTTCTTC